This record looks at one T cell receptor (beta chain) sequence and its context. The sample is drawn from a study of blood T cell repertoires in COVID-19. At the level of the study: Specimens from acute and convalescent COVID-19 originated in the United States, Italy and Spain.

Some clones are missing from TCRdb's copy, which holds only in-frame ones; the method was immunoSEQ multiplex PCR. The sample carries around 50,000 clones, roughly 84% recorded once. From germline, CDR1 is LNHDA and CDR2 SQIVND (reference sequence). V gave up 0 bases and J gave up 5 bases, with 23 bases separating them. This CDR3 spans 19 amino acids. The TCR was taken from a man in his 70s with acute or convalescent COVID-19. The V call is TRBV19, the J call TRBJ1-5, with unresolved D. The specimen sequenced was peripheral blood. CDR3 region: CASSIDAAAPLYYDQPQHF. CDR3 bases: TGTGCCAGTAGTATAGATGCCGCGGCACCTCTATATTACGATCAGCCCCAGCATTTT.